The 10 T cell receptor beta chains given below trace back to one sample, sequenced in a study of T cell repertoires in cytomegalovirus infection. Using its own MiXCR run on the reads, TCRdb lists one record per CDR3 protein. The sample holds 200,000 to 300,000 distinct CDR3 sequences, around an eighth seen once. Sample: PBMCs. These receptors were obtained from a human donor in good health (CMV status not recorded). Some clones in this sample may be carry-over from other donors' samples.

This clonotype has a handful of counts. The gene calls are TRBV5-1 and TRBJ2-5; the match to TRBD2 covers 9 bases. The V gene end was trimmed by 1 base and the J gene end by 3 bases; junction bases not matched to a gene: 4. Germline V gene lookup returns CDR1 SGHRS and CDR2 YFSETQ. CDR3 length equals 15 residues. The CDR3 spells CASSLIAGVEETQYF. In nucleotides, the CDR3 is TGCGCCAGCAGCTTGATAGCGGGAGTCGAAGAGACCCAGTACTTC. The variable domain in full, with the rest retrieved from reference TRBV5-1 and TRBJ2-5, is KAGVTQTPRYLIKTRGQQVTLSCSPISGHRSVSWYQQTPGQGLQFLFEYFSETQRNKGNFPGRFSGRQFSNSRSEMNVSTLELGDSALYLCASSLIAGVEETQYFGPGTRLLVL.

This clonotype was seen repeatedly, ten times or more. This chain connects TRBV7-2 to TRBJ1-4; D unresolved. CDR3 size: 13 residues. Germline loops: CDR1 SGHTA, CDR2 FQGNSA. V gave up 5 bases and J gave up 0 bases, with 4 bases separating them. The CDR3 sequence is CASSPPTNEKLFF. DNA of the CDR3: TGTGCCAGCAGCCCTCCAACTAATGAAAAACTGTTTTTT. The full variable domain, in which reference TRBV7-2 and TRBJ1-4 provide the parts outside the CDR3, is GAGVSQSPSNKVTEKGKDVELRCDPISGHTALYWYRQSLGQGLEFLIYFQGNSAPDKSGLPSDRFSAERTGGSVSTLTIQRTQQEDSAVYLCASSPPTNEKLFFGSGTQLSVL.

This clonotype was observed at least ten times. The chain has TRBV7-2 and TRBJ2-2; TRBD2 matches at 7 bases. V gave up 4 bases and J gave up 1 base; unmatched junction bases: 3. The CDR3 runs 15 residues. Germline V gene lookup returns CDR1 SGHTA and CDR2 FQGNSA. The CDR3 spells CASSSLAVNTGELFF. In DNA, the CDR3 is TGTGCCAGCAGCTCTCTAGCGGTGAACACCGGGGAGCTGTTTTTT.

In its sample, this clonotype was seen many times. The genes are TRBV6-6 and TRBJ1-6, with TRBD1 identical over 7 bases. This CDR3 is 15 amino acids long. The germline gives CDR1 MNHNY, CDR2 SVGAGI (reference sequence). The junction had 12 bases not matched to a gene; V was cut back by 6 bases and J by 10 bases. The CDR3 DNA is TGTGCCAGCAGCAGGGGGGGGACAGTAAACTCACCCCTCCACTTT. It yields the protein CASSRGGTVNSPLHF.

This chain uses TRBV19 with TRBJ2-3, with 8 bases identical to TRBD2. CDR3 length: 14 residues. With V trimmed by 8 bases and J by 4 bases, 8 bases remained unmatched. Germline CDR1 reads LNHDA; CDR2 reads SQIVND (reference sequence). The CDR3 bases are TGTGCCAGTGCCGTGGACGGGGGGGCAGATACGCAGTATTTT. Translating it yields CASAVDGGADTQYF.

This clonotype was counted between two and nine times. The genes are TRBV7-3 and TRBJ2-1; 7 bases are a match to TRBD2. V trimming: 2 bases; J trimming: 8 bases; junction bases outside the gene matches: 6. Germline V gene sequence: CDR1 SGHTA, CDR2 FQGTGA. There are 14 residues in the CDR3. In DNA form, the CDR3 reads TGTGCCAGCAGCTTATTGGGAGGGAGCGATGAGCAGTTCTTC. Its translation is CASSLLGGSDEQFF.

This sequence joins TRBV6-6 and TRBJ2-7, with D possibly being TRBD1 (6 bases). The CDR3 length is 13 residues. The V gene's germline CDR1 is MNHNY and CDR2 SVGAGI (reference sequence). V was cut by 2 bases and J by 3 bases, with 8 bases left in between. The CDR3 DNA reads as TGTGCCAGCAGTTACGAACAGGGCTACGAGCAGTACTTC. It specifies CASSYEQGYEQYF.

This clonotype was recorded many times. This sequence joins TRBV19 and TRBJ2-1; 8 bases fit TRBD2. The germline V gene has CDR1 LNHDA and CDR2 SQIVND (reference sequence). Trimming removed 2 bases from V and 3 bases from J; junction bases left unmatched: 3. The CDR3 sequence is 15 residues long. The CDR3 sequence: CASSISAGGYNEQFF. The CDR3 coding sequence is TGTGCCAGTAGTATATCTGCGGGAGGCTACAATGAGCAGTTCTTC.

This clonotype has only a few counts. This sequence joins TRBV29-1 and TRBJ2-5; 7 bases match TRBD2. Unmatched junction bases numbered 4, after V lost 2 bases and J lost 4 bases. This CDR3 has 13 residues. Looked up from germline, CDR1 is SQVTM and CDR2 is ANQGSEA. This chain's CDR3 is CSVESGVRETQYF. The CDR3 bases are TGCAGCGTTGAAAGCGGGGTACGAGAGACCCAGTACTTC. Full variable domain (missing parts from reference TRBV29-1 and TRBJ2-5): SAVISQKPSRDICQRGTSLTIQCQVDSQVTMMFWYRQQPGQSLTLIATANQGSEATYESGFVIDKFPISRPNLTFSTLTVSNMSPEDSSIYLCSVESGVRETQYFGPGTRLLVL.

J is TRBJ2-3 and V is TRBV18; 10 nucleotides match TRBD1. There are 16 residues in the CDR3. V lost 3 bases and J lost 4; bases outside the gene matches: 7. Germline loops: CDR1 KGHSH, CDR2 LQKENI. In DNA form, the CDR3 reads TGTGCCAGCTCACCCGCGGGACAGGGGTGGCCAGATACGCAGTATTTT. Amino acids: CASSPAGQGWPDTQYF.